Listed below are T cell receptor beta chains from one sample, sequenced in a study of blood T cell repertoires in COVID-19. Only in-frame clones appear in the TCRdb table, and some are missing; sequencing was by immunoSEQ multiplex PCR. The table has some 350,000 clones, nearly 90% seen once. The specimen was peripheral blood. Source of these receptors: a man aged 18-30 years with active or convalescent COVID-19. Each CDR3 is given with its conserved first and last residue. A D gene is named only where the DNA matches it firmly. Not all rows give a size; the values are once, few, many and, for expanded clones, a class.

v_gene,abundance,j_gene,d_gene,CDR3aa,CDR3nt
TRBV5-1,-,TRBJ2-5,-,CASSFSRNQETQYF,TGCGCCAGCAGCTTTTCTAGAAACCAAGAGACCCAGTACTTC
TRBV10-3,-,TRBJ1-5,-,CAISEGAHQPQHF,TGTGCCATCAGTGAGGGGGCCCATCAGCCCCAGCATTTT
TRBV28,-,TRBJ1-1,TRBD1,CASSYLPDRGTEAFF,TGTGCCAGCAGTTACCTTCCGGACAGGGGAACTGAAGCTTTCTTT
TRBV11-3,-,TRBJ1-3,-,CASSLESSTTAGNTIYF,TGTGCCAGCAGCTTGGAGTCCTCTACGACAGCTGGAAACACCATATATTTT
TRBV3-1/TRBV3-2,-,TRBJ2-2,-,CASSHVLGGTGELFF,TGTGCCAGCAGCCATGTTCTTGGCGGAACCGGGGAGCTGTTTTTT
TRBV7-7,-,TRBJ2-1,TRBD2,CASSGGLANYNEQFF,TGTGCTAGCAGCGGGGGACTAGCGAACTACAATGAGCAGTTCTTC
TRBV28,-,TRBJ1-1,TRBD1,CASSFIRGRTTEAFF,TGTGCCAGCAGTTTTATCAGGGGGCGGACCACTGAAGCTTTCTTT
TRBV7-9,-,TRBJ2-1,TRBD2,CASSQVSGGAYNEQFF,TGTGCCAGCAGCCAGGTTAGCGGGGGGGCCTACAATGAGCAGTTCTTC
TRBV28,-,TRBJ1-5,TRBD1,CVVTVGQGLNQPQHF,TGTGTGGTAACCGTGGGACAGGGGTTAAATCAGCCCCAGCATTTT
TRBV9,-,TRBJ1-1,TRBD1,CASSVGTGQGHTEAFF,TGTGCCAGCAGCGTAGGAACGGGACAGGGGCACACTGAAGCTTTCTTT
TRBV2,-,TRBJ2-1,TRBD1,CATTPGQHTYNEQFF,TGTGCCACTACTCCGGGACAGCATACCTACAATGAGCAGTTCTTC
TRBV28,-,TRBJ1-5,TRBD1,CASSPGQNSNQPQHF,TGTGCCAGCAGTCCGGGACAGAATAGCAATCAGCCCCAGCATTTT
TRBV6-5,-,TRBJ1-2,-,CASTLGHLLYGYTF,TGTGCCAGCACCTTGGGACACCTCCTCTATGGCTACACCTTC
TRBV18,-,TRBJ2-3,-,CASSPRLWLKEQERGTDTQYF,TGTGCCAGCTCACCAAGGTTGTGGCTAAAAGAACAGGAAAGGGGCACAGATACGCAGTATTTT
TRBV7-8,once,TRBJ2-5,TRBD2,CASSYGLAGVETQYF,TGTGCCAGCAGCTACGGACTAGCGGGGGTAGAGACCCAGTACTTC
TRBV14,-,TRBJ2-7,-,CASSQGPTWSYEQYF,TGTGCCAGCAGCCAAGGTCCCACATGGAGCTACGAGCAGTACTTC
TRBV7-2,-,TRBJ1-2,-,CASSWPEDYGYTF,TGTGCCAGCAGCTGGCCTGAGGACTATGGCTACACCTTC